This T cell receptor (beta chain) appears in the sequencing data of a study of human T cells and chemical hapten exposure. The wider study: Small volume differences among pooled libraries mainly caused per-sample TCR yield variation. Findings of the study overall: The formation of large CDR3 similarity clusters by expanded TCRs significantly exceeded that of controls.

Trimming took off 0 bases at V and 1 base at J, with 13 bases between the two ends. The CDR3 totals 16 residues. Germline loops: CDR1 MRHNA, CDR2 SNTAGT. TCRdb passed the RACE reads through MiXCR, listing each CDR3 protein once. This sample yields about 40,000 distinct CDR3 sequences, of which about 11% are seen a single time; approximately 6.2% belongs to the top ten. Note on this clonotype: Its specificity is not known.

Time point: pre-sensitization, week 0. As for treatment: therapeutic diphenylcyclopropenone sensitization with weekly scalp DPC. Sample donors consisted of patients with alopecia, aged 18 to 70 years, who were suitable for DPC. Total RNA extraction was carried out from unfractionated whole blood. The gene calls are TRBV6-4 and TRBJ2-7; D gene unclear. The starting material was whole blood, obtained in connection with sensitization to the hapten diphenylcyclopropenone (DPC). The sequence was collected from a man aged 25-45 years with alopecia areata. Some clones in this sample may be carry-over from other donors' samples. In DNA, the CDR3 is TGTGCCAGCAGTGACTCGCCGCAAAAAAGGTCCTACGAGCAGTACGTC. Its protein product is CASSDSPQKRSYEQYV.